Below, 11 T cell receptor beta chains from the same sample are listed, as sequenced in a study of graft-versus-host responses after intestinal transplantation. Measured with immunoSEQ multiplex PCR; TCRdb has only the in-frame clones, and not every one. The data hold 130,000 or so clones, with about 93% observed a single time. Their antigens remain unidentified. The starting material was unstimulated CD4+ T cells sorted from spleen or lymph node cells, obtained before intestinal transplant. These receptors were collected from a human donor who received an intestinal transplant.

This chain links TRBV6-5 with TRBJ2-5; 7 nucleotides align to TRBD2. Germline lookup yields CDR1 MNHEY and CDR2 SVGAGI. The ends lost 0 bases at V and 2 bases at J; junction bases unmatched: 6. This CDR3 spans 16 amino acids. CDR3: CASSYSAGATQETQYF. DNA of the CDR3: TGTGCCAGCAGTTACTCGGCGGGAGCGACACAAGAGACCCAGTACTTC.

The chain uses TRBV7-3 and TRBJ2-3; weak D call: TRBD1 (6 bases). V was pared by 2 bases and J by 4 bases, with 7 bases between. The germline CDR1 and CDR2 sequences are SGHTA and FQGTGA. This CDR3 has 13 amino acids. CDR3 protein: CASSLAGADTQYF. In DNA, the CDR3 is TGTGCCAGCAGCTTAGCAGGGGCAGATACGCAGTATTTT.

V gene TRBV6-5 combines with J gene TRBJ2-7, with a tentative D call TRBD2 (5 bases). V was clipped by 8 bases and J by 7 bases, with 18 bases between them. This CDR3 contains 13 residues. The germline CDR1 and CDR2 sequences are MNHEY and SVGAGI. The CDR3 reads CASLKRGGGEQYF. The CDR3 DNA follows: TGTGCCAGCCTAAAGCGCGGAGGTGGGGAGCAGTACTTC.

This chain connects TRBV7-2 to TRBJ2-2; D not certain. With 7 bases removed from V and 1 base from J, the gap between germline ends came to 16 bases. Per the germline V gene, CDR1 is SGHTA and CDR2 is FQGNSA. The CDR3 contains 16 residues. The CDR3 DNA follows: TGTGCCAGCATGAGAAGGTCGGGTCTGAACACCGGGGAGCTGTTTTTT. It yields the protein CASMRRSGLNTGELFF.

The chain has TRBV7-8 and TRBJ2-1; D is possibly TRBD2 (5 bases). Trimming took 2 bases from V and 7 from J, leaving 12 bases between them. The CDR3 has 14 residues. The germline V gene has CDR1 SGHVS and CDR2 FQNEAQ. Here the CDR3 reads CASSLHSSGNEQFF. The CDR3 DNA follows: TGTGCCAGCAGCTTACATTCTTCGGGGAATGAGCAGTTCTTC.

The chain uses TRBV27 and TRBJ2-2; D might be TRBD1 (6 bases). Per the germline V gene, CDR1 is MNHEY and CDR2 is SMNVEV (reference sequence). CDR3 length: 20 amino acids. Between the trimmed V and J ends, which lost 6 bases and 6 bases, there was a span of 32 bases. The CDR3 region has the DNA TGTGCCAGCAGACCCATATTCGGAGCCAGGGGCCTTATAGATCCCGGGGAGCTGTTTTTT. Translated: CASRPIFGARGLIDPGELFF.

Here the CDR3 reads CAWSVGTNEKLFF. The CDR3 DNA reads as TGTGCCTGGAGTGTCGGAACAAATGAAAAACTGTTTTTT. V is TRBV30 and J is TRBJ1-4, with D hard to call. CDR1 is GTSNPN, CDR2 SVGIG, per germline (reference sequence). Trimming took 0 bases from V and 5 from J, leaving 7 bases between them. This CDR3 comprises 13 residues.

The chain combines TRBV19 with TRBJ1-2, with a tentative D call TRBD1 (5 bases). Germline V gene data show CDR1 as LNHDA and CDR2 as SQIVND (reference sequence). The CDR3 sequence is 13 residues long. The V and J ends lost 4 bases and 2 bases respectively, with 8 bases between them. DNA of the CDR3: TGTGCCAGTAGTACAGGGTCCAACTATGGCTACACCTTC. Translating it yields CASSTGSNYGYTF.

The chain has TRBV5-6 and TRBJ2-7; D possibly matches TRBD1 or TRBD2 (6 bases each). V gave up 4 bases and J gave up 3 bases, with 14 bases separating them. The length of the CDR3 is 14 residues. In germline, CDR1 is SGHDT, CDR2 YYEEEE. For the CDR3, the DNA is TGTGCCAGCAGCCTCCGGGGGACAAACTACGAGCAGTACTTC. Its translation is CASSLRGTNYEQYF.

The chain employs TRBV6-1 and TRBJ2-3; TRBD1 might be the D (7 bases). Germline V CDR1 and CDR2: MNHNS, SASEGT. Trimming took 6 bases from V and 2 from J, leaving 15 bases between them. This CDR3 is 15 amino acids long. CDR3 sequence: CASRWAGQNTDTQYF. CDR3 nucleotides: TGTGCCAGCAGGTGGGCGGGACAGAACACAGATACGCAGTATTTT.

This chain uses TRBV27 with TRBJ2-1, with 10 bases that match TRBD2. The CDR3 runs 18 residues. Trimming removed 7 bases from V and 1 base from J; junction bases left unmatched: 13. Germline CDR1 and CDR2: MNHEY and SMNVEV (reference sequence). The CDR3 loop is CASIRGGLADPSYNEQFF. The CDR3 region has the DNA TGTGCCAGCATCCGGGGAGGACTAGCGGATCCTTCCTACAATGAGCAGTTCTTC.